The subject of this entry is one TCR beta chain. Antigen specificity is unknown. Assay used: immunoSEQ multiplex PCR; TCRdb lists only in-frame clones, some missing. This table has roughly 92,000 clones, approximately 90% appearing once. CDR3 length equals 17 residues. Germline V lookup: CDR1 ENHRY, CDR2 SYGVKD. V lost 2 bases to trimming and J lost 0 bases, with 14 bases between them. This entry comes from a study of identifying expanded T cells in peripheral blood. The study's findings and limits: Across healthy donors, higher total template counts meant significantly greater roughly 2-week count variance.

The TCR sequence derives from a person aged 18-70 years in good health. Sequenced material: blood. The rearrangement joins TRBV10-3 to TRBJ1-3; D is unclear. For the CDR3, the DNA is TGTGCCATCAGTGAGCCCCGGTCGTTGAGCTCTGGAAACACCATATATTTT. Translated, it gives CAISEPRSLSSGNTIYF.